This T cell receptor beta chain is from a study of blood T cells in healthy people across ages. Findings and caveats of the study: The recorded TCR beta diversity per million T cells decreased in a roughly linear manner with age.

Germline assignment: CDR1 MNHNS and CDR2 SASEGT. The CDR3 has 16 residues. J gave up 9 bases and V 3 bases, and 13 bases lay outside the gene matches. About this clonotype itself: Its antigen is not identified.

For the second PCR, which ran for roughly 6 to 11 cycles, a sample-barcoded 5' primer and a J-beta primer mix were used. TCRdb ran MiXCR on the 5' RACE reads and lists one entry per CDR3 protein. The repertoire includes fewer than 700,000 distinct CDR3 sequences, over 40% of them detected once, and about 30% sits in the top ten. This receptor was taken from a man older than 75 in good health. This chain uses TRBV6-1 with TRBJ2-1; TRBD2 matches 8 bases. The sequencing input was blood. The CDR3 nucleotides read TGTGCCAGCAGTGAGGAGGACGGCGGGGGGCGGATTGAGCAGTTCTTC. Its translation: CASSEEDGGGRIEQFF.